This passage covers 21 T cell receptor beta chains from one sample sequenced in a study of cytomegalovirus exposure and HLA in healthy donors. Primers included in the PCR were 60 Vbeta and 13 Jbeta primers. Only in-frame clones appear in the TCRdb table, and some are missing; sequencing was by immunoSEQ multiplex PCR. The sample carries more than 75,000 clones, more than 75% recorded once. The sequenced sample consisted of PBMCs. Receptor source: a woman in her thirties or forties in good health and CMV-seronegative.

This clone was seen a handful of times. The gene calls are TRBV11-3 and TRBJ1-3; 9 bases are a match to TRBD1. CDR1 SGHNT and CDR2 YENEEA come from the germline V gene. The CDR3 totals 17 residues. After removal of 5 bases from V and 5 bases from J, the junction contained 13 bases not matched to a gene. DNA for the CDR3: TGTGCCAGCAGCCCGTACGGATCGGGACAGGGAAGAAACACCATATATTTT. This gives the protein CASSPYGSGQGRNTIYF.

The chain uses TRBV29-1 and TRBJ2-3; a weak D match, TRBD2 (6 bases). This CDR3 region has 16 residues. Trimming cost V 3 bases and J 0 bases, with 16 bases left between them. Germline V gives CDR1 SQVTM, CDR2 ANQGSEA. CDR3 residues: CSVDGGTRRSTDTQYF. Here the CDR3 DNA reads TGCAGCGTTGATGGGGGGACCAGGAGAAGCACAGATACGCAGTATTTT.

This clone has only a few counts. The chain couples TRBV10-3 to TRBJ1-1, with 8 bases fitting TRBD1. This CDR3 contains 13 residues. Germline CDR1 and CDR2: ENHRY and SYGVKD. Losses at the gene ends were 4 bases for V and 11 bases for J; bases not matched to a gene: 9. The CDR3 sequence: CAISAGGRTGAFF. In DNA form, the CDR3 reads TGTGCCATCAGTGCAGGGGGCCGCACTGGGGCTTTCTTT.

The CDR3 here is CASSLAREEKLFF. In DNA form, the CDR3 reads TGTGCCAGCAGCTTGGCCAGGGAAGAAAAACTGTTTTTT. The J gene is TRBJ1-4, the V gene TRBV5-5; possibly TRBD1 for D (5 bases). Trimming removed 0 bases at V and 8 bases at J, with 8 bases between. The CDR3 contains 13 residues. The germline V gene encodes CDR1 SGHKS and CDR2 YYEKEE (reference sequence).

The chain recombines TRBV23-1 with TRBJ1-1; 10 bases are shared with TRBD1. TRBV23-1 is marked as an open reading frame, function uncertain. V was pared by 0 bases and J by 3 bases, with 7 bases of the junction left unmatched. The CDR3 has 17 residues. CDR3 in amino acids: CASSQSGTGAVDTEAFF. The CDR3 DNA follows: TGCGCCAGCAGTCAATCGGGGACAGGGGCGGTGGACACTGAAGCTTTCTTT.

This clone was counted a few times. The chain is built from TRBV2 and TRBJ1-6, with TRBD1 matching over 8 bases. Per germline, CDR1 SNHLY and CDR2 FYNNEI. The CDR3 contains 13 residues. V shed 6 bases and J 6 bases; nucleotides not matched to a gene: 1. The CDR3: CASRDRVNSPLHF. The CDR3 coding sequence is TGTGCCAGCAGGGACAGGGTTAATTCACCCCTCCACTTT.

In DNA, the CDR3 is TGTGCCAGCGGGGGGGTTCCGGTGGATACGCAGTATTTT. Its protein is CASGGVPVDTQYF. J is TRBJ2-3 and V is TRBV5-8; the match to TRBD2 covers 7 bases. This CDR3 comprises 13 residues. V lost 7 bases to trimming and J lost 6 bases; unmatched junction nucleotides: 8. Germline CDR1 SGHTS, CDR2 YDEGEE.

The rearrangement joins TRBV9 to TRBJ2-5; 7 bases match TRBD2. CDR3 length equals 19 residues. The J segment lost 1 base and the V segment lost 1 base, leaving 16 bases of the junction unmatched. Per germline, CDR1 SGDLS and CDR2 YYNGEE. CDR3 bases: TGTGCCAGCAGCGTATGGGGAGGGTCAATACTCGTCATCCAAGAGACCCAGTACTTC. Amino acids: CASSVWGGSILVIQETQYF.

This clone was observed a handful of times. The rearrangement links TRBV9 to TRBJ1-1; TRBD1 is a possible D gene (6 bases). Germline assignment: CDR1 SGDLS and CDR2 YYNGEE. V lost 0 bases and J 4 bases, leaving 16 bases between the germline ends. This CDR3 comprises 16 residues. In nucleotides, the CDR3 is TGTGCCAGCAGCGTAGGCGGGGGCGCGGGTGCCACTGAAGCTTTCTTT. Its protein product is CASSVGGGAGATEAFF.

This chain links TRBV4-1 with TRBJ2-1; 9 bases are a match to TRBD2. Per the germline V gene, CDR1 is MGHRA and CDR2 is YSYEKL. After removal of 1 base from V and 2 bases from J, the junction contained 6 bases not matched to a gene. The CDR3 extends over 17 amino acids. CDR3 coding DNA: TGCGCCAGCAGCCAAGTTCTAGCGGGGATCCCCTACAATGAGCAGTTCTTC. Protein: CASSQVLAGIPYNEQFF.

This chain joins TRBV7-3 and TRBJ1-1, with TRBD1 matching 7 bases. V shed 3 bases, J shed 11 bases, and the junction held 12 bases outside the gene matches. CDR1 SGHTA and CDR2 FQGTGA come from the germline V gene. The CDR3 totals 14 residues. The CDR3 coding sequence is TGTGCCAGCAGCTTCACGGGGGAGGAGGGGGCGGCTTTCTTT. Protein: CASSFTGEEGAAFF.

CDR3 nucleotides: TGTGCCAGCAGTGAAGGACAGGGGCTGAGCTCCTATAATTCACCCCTCCACTTT. Its protein product is CASSEGQGLSSYNSPLHF. The rearrangement joins TRBV25-1 to TRBJ1-6; 9 nucleotides agree with TRBD1. V gave up 2 bases and J gave up 0 bases; unmatched junction bases: 5. Germline CDR1 MGHDK, CDR2 SYGVNS. This CDR3 is built from 18 residues.

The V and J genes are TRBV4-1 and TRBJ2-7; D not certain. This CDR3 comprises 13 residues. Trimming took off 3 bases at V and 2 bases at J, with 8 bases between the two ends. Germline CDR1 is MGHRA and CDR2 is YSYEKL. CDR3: CASSHGEAYEQYF. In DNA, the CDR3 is TGCGCCAGCAGCCATGGAGAAGCCTACGAGCAGTACTTC.

CDR3 DNA: TGTGCCAGCAGTGCAACGGACAGAGATACGCAGTATTTT. It is translated as CASSATDRDTQYF. J is TRBJ2-3 and V is TRBV6-1; perhaps TRBD1 as D (6 bases). Germline values: CDR1 MNHNS, CDR2 SASEGT. CDR3 length: 13 residues. The germline V and J ends were trimmed by 4 bases and 5 bases, with 10 bases remaining between them.

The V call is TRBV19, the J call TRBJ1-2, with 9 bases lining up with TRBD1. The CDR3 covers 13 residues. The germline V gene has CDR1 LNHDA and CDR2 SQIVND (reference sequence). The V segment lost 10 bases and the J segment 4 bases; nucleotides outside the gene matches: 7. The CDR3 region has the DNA TGTGCCACTACTCCGGACAGGGGCTATGGCTACACCTTC. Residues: CATTPDRGYGYTF. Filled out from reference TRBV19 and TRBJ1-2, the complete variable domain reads DGGITQSPKYLFRKEGQNVTLSCEQNLNHDAMYWYRQDPGQGLRLIYYSQIVNDFQKGDIAEGYSVSREKKESFPLTVTSAQKNPTAFYLCATTPDRGYGYTFGSGTRLTVV.

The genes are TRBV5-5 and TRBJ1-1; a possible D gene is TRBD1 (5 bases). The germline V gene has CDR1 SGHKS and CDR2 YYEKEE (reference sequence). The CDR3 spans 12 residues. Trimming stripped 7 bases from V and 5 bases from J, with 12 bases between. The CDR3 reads CASSPGVTEAFF. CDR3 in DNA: TGTGCCAGCTCGCCGGGGGTTACTGAAGCTTTCTTT. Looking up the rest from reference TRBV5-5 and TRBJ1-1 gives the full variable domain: DAGVTQSPTHLIKTRGQQVTLRCSPISGHKSVSWYQQVLGQGPQFIFQYYEKEERGRGNFPDRFSARQFPNYSSELNVNALLLGDSALYLCASSPGVTEAFFGQGTRLTVV.

The CDR3 bases are TGTGCCAGTAGTATTAGCGGGGGGGACACAGATACGCAGTATTTT. This codes for CASSISGGDTDTQYF. The chain has TRBV19 and TRBJ2-3, with 11 bases lining up with TRBD2. Germline assignment: CDR1 LNHDA and CDR2 SQIVND (reference sequence). The CDR3 runs to 15 residues. With V trimmed by 3 bases and J by 2 bases, 1 base remained unmatched.

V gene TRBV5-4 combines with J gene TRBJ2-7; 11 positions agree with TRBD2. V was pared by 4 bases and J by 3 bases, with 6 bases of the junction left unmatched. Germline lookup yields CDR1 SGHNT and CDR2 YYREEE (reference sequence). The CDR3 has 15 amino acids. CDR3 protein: CASSTRLAGNYEQYF. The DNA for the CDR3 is TGTGCCAGCAGCACCCGACTAGCGGGGAACTACGAGCAGTACTTC.

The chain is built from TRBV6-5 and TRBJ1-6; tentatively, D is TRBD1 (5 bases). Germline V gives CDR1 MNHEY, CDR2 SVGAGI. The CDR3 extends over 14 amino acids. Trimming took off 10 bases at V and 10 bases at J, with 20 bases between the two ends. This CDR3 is CATRLDTESSPLHF. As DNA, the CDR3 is TGTGCCACCCGTCTGGACACCGAGAGCTCACCCCTCCACTTT.

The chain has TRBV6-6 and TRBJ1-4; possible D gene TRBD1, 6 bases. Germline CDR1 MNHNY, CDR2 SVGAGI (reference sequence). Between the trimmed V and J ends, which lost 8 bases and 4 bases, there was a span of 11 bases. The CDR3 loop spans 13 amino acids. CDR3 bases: TGTGCCAGCTCGGGACACCGTAATGAAAAACTGTTTTTT. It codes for CASSGHRNEKLFF.

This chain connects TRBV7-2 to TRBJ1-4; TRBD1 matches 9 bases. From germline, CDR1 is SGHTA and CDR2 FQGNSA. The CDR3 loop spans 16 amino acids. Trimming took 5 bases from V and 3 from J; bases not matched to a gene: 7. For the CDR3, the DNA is TGTGCCAGCAGCCCGGGACAGGGAGTGGCTAATGAAAAACTGTTTTTT. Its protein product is CASSPGQGVANEKLFF.